The sample holds a few counts of the clone carrying this TCR beta chain. As yet, its antigen is unknown. The data belong to a study of T-cell reconstitution after alpha-beta-depleted transplantation in children. Study outcomes and limitations: One year post-transplant, T-cell counts and diversity were largely derived from T cells produced anew. Several patients had high TCRbeta diversity at day 60; it came from surviving recipient T cells and thymic progenitors. Two months or so post-transplant, alpha-beta T cells reportedly derived from several hundred expanded graft clones.

Germline V lookup: CDR1 SQVTM, CDR2 ANQGSEA. The CDR3 has 16 residues. Trimming cost V 3 bases and J 0 bases; bases outside gene matches: 6. Unique molecular identifiers were incorporated during preparation of the TCRbeta library. TCRdb reprocessed the PCR reads with MiXCR, giving one entry per CDR3 protein. The table has approximately 430,000 distinct CDR3 sequences, about 17% seen once. The sample was PBMCs, mostly from graft donor cells, taken 360 days after TCRalphabeta/CD19-depleted stem cell transplant. The chain is built from TRBV29-1 and TRBJ2-4; TRBD2 aligns across 9 bases. This receptor was taken from a boy younger than two who had a stem cell transplant for Wiskott-Aldrich syndrome, so the T cells may come from the graft donor. The CDR3 loop reads CSVDGTSSLAKNIQYF. CDR3 bases: TGCAGCGTTGACGGGACTAGCAGTCTAGCCAAAAACATTCAGTACTTC.